This passage covers 7 T cell receptor beta chains from one sample sequenced in a study of T cells in Graves' hyperthyroidism and ophthalmopathy. RNA transcripts gave rise to amplified TCR beta CDR3 regions. RT-PCR in the first round (using the HTBI primer set) targeted the TCR CDR3. TCRdb reprocessed the multiplex PCR reads via MiXCR and lists one record per CDR3 protein. The table lists about 710,000 distinct CDR3 sequences, 15% to 20% of them singletons. Sequencing was carried out using blood. These receptors originate from a man aged 18 to 30 with Graves' hyperthyroidism.

The genes are TRBV5-1 and TRBJ2-3; 9 bases align to TRBD2. With V trimmed by 9 bases and J by 3 bases, 11 bases remained unmatched. The CDR3 runs 15 residues. Germline V gene lookup returns CDR1 SGHRS and CDR2 YFSETQ. CDR3 coding DNA: TGCGCCACCCGAAGACTAGCGGAGACAACAGATACGCAGTATTTT. Translated: CATRRLAETTDTQYF.

The chain carries TRBV6-6 and TRBJ2-2; D remains unclear. Germline V CDR1 and CDR2: MNHNY, SVGAGI (reference sequence). V was cut by 2 bases and J by 0 bases, with 7 bases left in between. This CDR3 spans 15 amino acids. DNA for the CDR3: TGTGCCAGCAGTTACGCAGCCACGAACACCGGGGAGCTGTTTTTT. It codes for CASSYAATNTGELFF.

This clonotype was seen more than once but under ten times. The chain uses TRBV20-1 and TRBJ1-1; D may be TRBD1 (5 bases). The CDR3 length is 13 residues. The germline V gene has CDR1 DFQATT and CDR2 SNEGSKA (reference sequence). Trimming removed 5 bases at V and 5 bases at J, with 15 bases between. The CDR3 nucleotides read TGCAGTGCTCCCGCGGGGGGGGGAACTGAAGCTTTCTTT. As protein: CSAPAGGGTEAFF.

On this clonotype itself: This may be a read error, as it is one base from a much larger clone. V usage is TRBV20-1 and J usage is TRBJ2-5; D not certain. The CDR3 loop spans 14 amino acids. CDR1 DFQATT and CDR2 SNEGSKA come from the germline V gene (reference sequence). V lost 1 base to trimming and J lost 5 bases, with 14 bases between them. Written as DNA, the CDR3 is TGCAGTGCTAGAGCCCCTCGTGGACGGGAGACCCAGTACTTC. The encoded protein is CSARAPRGRETQYF.

This clonotype appeared many times. The J gene is TRBJ2-7, the V gene TRBV28; 9 bases are a match to TRBD1. The CDR3 has 15 amino acids. After removal of 7 bases from V and 5 bases from J, the junction contained 12 bases not matched to a gene. Looked up from germline, CDR1 is MDHEN and CDR2 is SYDVKM. The CDR3 loop reads CASTGTGRVWDEQYF. In nucleotides, the CDR3 is TGTGCCAGCACCGGGACAGGGAGGGTCTGGGACGAGCAGTACTTC.

There are a few counts of this clonotype. V is TRBV3-1 and J is TRBJ2-7; D possibly uses TRBD1 or TRBD2 (5 bases each). V dropped 0 bases and J dropped 2 bases, with 20 bases sitting between them. The CDR3 contains 18 residues. Germline loops: CDR1 LGHDT, CDR2 YNNKEL (reference sequence). CDR3 nucleotide sequence: TGTGCCAGCAGCCAAGATGGGGTCGAGGGAAAGGGGACCTACGAGCAGTACTTC. It codes for CASSQDGVEGKGTYEQYF.

The genes are TRBV7-2 and TRBJ2-7; tentative D call: TRBD2 (6 bases). Deletions cut 1 base from V and 2 bases from J, with 12 bases between. This CDR3 is built from 15 residues. CDR1 is SGHTA and CDR2 is FQGNSA in the germline V gene. DNA of the CDR3: TGTGCCAGCAGCTTAGGTGGAGGGGTTCCCTACGAGCAGTACTTC. Encoded protein: CASSLGGGVPYEQYF.